These T cell receptor beta chains were read from a single sample in a study of cytomegalovirus exposure and HLA in healthy donors. Sequencing used immunoSEQ multiplex PCR; TCRdb keeps in-frame clones, though not all of them. Of 150,000 or so clones listed, approximately 80% are singletons. The source material was PBMCs. Source of these receptors: a woman between 40 and 55 years old in good health and CMV-seronegative. Both conserved end residues are part of each CDR3. The D gene is left open where the match is weak. Clone sizes are given selectively: once, few, many, or a class where the clone is expanded.

v_call	clone_size	d_call	j_call	cdr3_aa	cdr3_nt
TRBV6-1	-	TRBD1	TRBJ2-7	CASSESNRGYEQYF	TGTGCCAGCAGTGAATCTAACAGGGGATACGAGCAGTACTTC
TRBV2	-	-	TRBJ1-1	CASSNQGSTEAFF	TGTGCCAGCAGCAACCAGGGAAGCACTGAAGCTTTCTTT
TRBV7-9	-	-	TRBJ2-2	CASSDKKKDRANTGELFF	TGTGCCAGCAGCGATAAAAAAAAGGACAGAGCAAACACCGGGGAGCTGTTTTTT
TRBV2	-	-	TRBJ1-4	CASSEQRQPNEKLFF	TGTGCCAGCAGTGAACAGCGACAGCCAAATGAAAAACTGTTTTTT
TRBV6-4	many	-	TRBJ2-1	CASSDSNRASNEQFF	TGTGCCAGCAGTGACTCGAACAGGGCTAGCAATGAGCAGTTCTTC
TRBV10-3	few	-	TRBJ2-4	CAISDRQGENIQYF	TGTGCCATCAGTGATCGGCAGGGTGAAAACATTCAGTACTTC
TRBV5-6	-	-	TRBJ1-1	CASSLVRDMAGRTEAFF	TGTGCCAGCAGCTTGGTAAGGGATATGGCCGGGAGGACTGAAGCTTTCTTT
TRBV19	-	-	TRBJ1-3	CASPIKQEGSGNTIYF	TGTGCCAGTCCCATTAAACAGGAAGGGTCCGGAAACACCATATATTTT
TRBV7-8	once	TRBD1	TRBJ1-4	CASSPNRGQTNEKLFF	TGTGCCAGCAGCCCCAACAGGGGGCAAACTAATGAAAAACTGTTTTTT
TRBV6-5	once	-	TRBJ1-3	CASSYSSGGSGNTIYF	TGTGCCAGCAGTTACTCGTCCGGGGGCTCTGGAAACACCATATATTTT
TRBV27	many	TRBD1	TRBJ2-7	CASGRTGGATEQYF	TGTGCCAGCGGGCGGACAGGGGGCGCGACCGAGCAGTACTTC
TRBV19	-	TRBD1	TRBJ2-1	CASSIDVRGRYNEQFF	TGTGCCAGTAGTATAGATGTCAGGGGGAGATACAATGAGCAGTTCTTC
TRBV7-2	few	TRBD2	TRBJ2-3	CASSLASTSGGIDTQYF	TGTGCCAGCAGCTTAGCGAGTACTAGCGGGGGCATAGATACGCAGTATTTT
TRBV11-2	-	-	TRBJ2-7	CASSLDNPGVQYF	TGTGCCAGCAGCTTAGATAATCCGGGGGTACAGTACTTC
TRBV27	-	-	TRBJ2-7	CASSPLRGPPYEQYF	TGTGCCAGCAGCCCCCTGCGGGGGCCACCCTACGAGCAGTACTTC